One and the same sample provided the 13 T cell receptor beta chains below, sequenced in a study of shared clonotypes between healthy human individuals. Some clones are missing from TCRdb's copy, which holds only in-frame ones; the method was immunoSEQ multiplex PCR. The sample has under 2.5 million clones, 85% to 95% seen once. The sequencing input was naive CD4+ T cells from PBMCs. Regarding subset: CD45RA+ positively selected. Receptors originate from a man between 18 and 29 years old in good health. Some clones in this sample may be carry-over from other donors' samples.

This rearrangement joins TRBV7-6 to TRBJ1-1; D possibly corresponds to TRBD1 (6 bases). CDR1 and CDR2 from the germline V gene are SGHVS and FNYEAQ. CDR3 length: 14 residues. The V gene lost 5 bases and the J gene lost 1 base, with 11 bases spanning the gap. This CDR3 is CASSQPGENTEAFF. The CDR3 DNA follows: TGTGCCAGCAGCCAACCAGGGGAGAACACTGAAGCTTTCTTT.

The CDR3 reads CASSTRLAGGQETQYF. CDR3 nucleotide sequence: TGTGCCAGCAGCACGAGACTAGCGGGAGGCCAAGAGACCCAGTACTTC. This chain connects TRBV11-2 to TRBJ2-5; TRBD2 matches 13 bases. J gave up 1 base and V 5 bases, and 4 bases lay outside the gene matches. The length of the CDR3 is 16 residues. The V gene's germline CDR1 is SGHAT and CDR2 FQNNGV.

V gene TRBV4-1 combines with J gene TRBJ1-5, with TRBD1 matching 10 bases. The V and J ends lost 4 bases and 5 bases, in that order; junction bases with no gene match: 5. Germline-derived CDR1 and CDR2 are MGHRA and YSYEKL. The CDR3 totals 15 residues. As DNA, the CDR3 is TGCGCCAGCAGCCCACCGGACAGGGGGGATCAGCCCCAGCATTTT. Residues: CASSPPDRGDQPQHF.

The J gene is TRBJ2-3, the V gene TRBV15, with 14 bases identical to TRBD2. This CDR3 has 18 residues. Germline values: CDR1 LNHNV, CDR2 YYDKDF (reference sequence). The V segment lost 2 bases and the J segment 6 bases; nucleotides outside the gene matches: 10. CDR3 protein: CATSRLTGTSGRMDTQYF. In nucleotides, the CDR3 is TGTGCCACCAGCAGACTAACCGGGACTAGCGGGAGAATGGATACGCAGTATTTT.

V gene TRBV7-2 combines with J gene TRBJ1-5, with D possibly TRBD1 on 6 matching bases. CDR3 length equals 15 residues. Germline CDR1 SGHTA, CDR2 FQGNSA. Trimming left V 4 bases short and J 6 bases short, with 16 bases between. The CDR3 DNA reads as TGTGCCAGCAGCTGGAATGCAGGGGCGGGTCAGCCCCAGCATTTT. Its protein is CASSWNAGAGQPQHF.

V gene TRBV15 combines with J gene TRBJ2-2; TRBD1 might be the D (6 bases). V was pared by 2 bases and J by 0 bases, with 10 bases between. Germline V gene lookup returns CDR1 LNHNV and CDR2 YYDKDF (reference sequence). The length of the CDR3 is 16 residues. CDR3 loop: CATSRRTGSNTGELFF. Written as DNA, the CDR3 is TGTGCCACCAGCAGACGTACAGGGTCGAACACCGGGGAGCTGTTTTTT.

This clone has only a few counts. This rearrangement joins TRBV30 to TRBJ1-1; 11 bases fit TRBD1. Germline V gene lookup returns CDR1 GTSNPN and CDR2 SVGIG (reference sequence). The CDR3 has 13 amino acids. V shed 3 bases, J shed 6 bases, and the junction held 3 bases outside the gene matches. The CDR3 nucleotides are TGTGCCTGGAGGGGACAGGGGGAAGCTGAAGCTTTCTTT. Translation: CAWRGQGEAEAFF.

The V and J genes are TRBV28 and TRBJ2-3; 8 bases are a match to TRBD1. After removal of 5 bases from V and 2 bases from J, the junction contained 3 bases not matched to a gene. The CDR3 consists of 14 residues. Germline-derived CDR1 and CDR2 are MDHEN and SYDVKM. As DNA, the CDR3 is TGTGCCAGCAGTCCACAGGGGGTCACAGATACGCAGTATTTT. Translating it yields CASSPQGVTDTQYF.

The chain combines TRBV18 with TRBJ2-3; D is ambiguous. The length of the CDR3 is 14 residues. CDR1 and CDR2 (germline): KGHSH, LQKENI. Trimming removed 8 bases from V and 0 bases from J, with 12 bases in between. The CDR3 spells CASLPVESTDTQYF. In DNA, the CDR3 is TGTGCCAGCCTCCCCGTCGAGAGCACAGATACGCAGTATTTT.

This clone has only one observation. V and J are TRBV7-3 and TRBJ2-5; D is perhaps TRBD1 or TRBD2 (5 bases each). The J call may be in error: the DNA end matches TRBJ2-7 better. This CDR3 comprises 16 residues. Germline V gives CDR1 SGHTA, CDR2 FQGTGA. The chain's CDR3 is CASTRLAGASSYEQYF. The CDR3 nucleotides read TGTGCCAGCACCCGATTGGCCGGGGCGAGCTCCTACGAGCAGTACTTC.

The V gene is TRBV5-1, the J gene TRBJ2-7, with D unclear. The V gene lost 4 bases and the J gene lost 0 bases, with 17 bases spanning the gap. In germline, CDR1 is SGHRS, CDR2 YFSETQ. The CDR3 covers 16 residues. CDR3 loop: CASSPKLARRSYEQYF. In DNA form, the CDR3 reads TGCGCCAGCAGCCCAAAATTGGCCAGACGCTCCTACGAGCAGTACTTC.

This clone turned up a few times. The CDR3 here is CASSVAGTGGQPQHF. The CDR3 DNA reads as TGTGCCAGCAGCGTAGCCGGGACAGGGGGGCAGCCCCAGCATTTT. The chain is built from TRBV9 and TRBJ1-5; 11 nucleotides line up with TRBD1. Germline V CDR1 and CDR2: SGDLS, YYNGEE. The CDR3 consists of 15 residues. V lost 0 bases and J lost 7; bases outside the gene matches: 3.

The J gene is TRBJ2-7, the V gene TRBV23-1; possible D gene TRBD2, 5 bases. TRBV23-1 is given ORF status, its function remaining uncertain. V gave up 2 bases and J gave up 5 bases, with 25 bases separating them. This CDR3 region has 18 residues. The CDR3 loop reads CASSQPRPDGSYGDEQYF. As DNA, the CDR3 is TGCGCCAGCAGTCAACCTAGGCCTGACGGATCCTACGGGGACGAGCAGTACTTC.